Below are 14 T cell receptor beta chains sequenced from a single sample in a study of CD8+ T cells in alopecia areata. Extracted RNA was reverse transcribed into cDNA, the sequencing template. The method was immunoSEQ multiplex PCR; TCRdb's version includes in-frame clones alone and lacks a portion of them. The sample consists of about 150,000 clones, about nine tenths of them appearing once. Sequences were derived from CD8+ T cells sorted from blood, sampled at week 0. These receptors originate from a human donor with alopecia areata.

V gene TRBV5-1 combines with J gene TRBJ2-1; D call uncertain. The length of the CDR3 is 13 residues. Germline assignment: CDR1 SGHRS and CDR2 YFSETQ. V was trimmed by 1 base and J by 8 bases, leaving 10 bases between them. The CDR3 is CASSLPPIHEQFF. The CDR3 nucleotides read TGCGCCAGCAGCTTGCCTCCCATCCATGAGCAGTTCTTC.

The chain links TRBV14 to TRBJ1-1; possible D gene TRBD1, 6 bases. The CDR3 contains 13 residues. Trimming stripped 8 bases from V and 7 bases from J, with 17 bases between. CDR1 SGHDN and CDR2 FVKESK come from the germline V gene. The CDR3 spells CASGTTGPLEAFF. The CDR3 DNA reads as TGTGCCAGCGGAACGACAGGCCCCCTTGAAGCTTTCTTT.

This chain connects TRBV11-2 to TRBJ2-7; maybe TRBD1 (6 bases). V was pared by 4 bases and J by 2 bases, with 9 bases between. The CDR3 covers 13 residues. CDR1 and CDR2 from the germline V gene are SGHAT and FQNNGV. The CDR3 DNA reads as TGTGCCAGCAGCTGGGGACAAACCTACGAGCAGTACTTC. Protein product: CASSWGQTYEQYF. The whole variable domain, remainder taken from reference TRBV11-2 and TRBJ2-7, is EAGVAQSPRYKIIEKRQSVAFWCNPISGHATLYWYQQILGQGPKLLIQFQNNGVVDDSQLPKDRFSAERLKGVDSTLKIQPAKLEDSAVYLCASSWGQTYEQYFGPGTRLTVT.

This sequence joins TRBV10-2 and TRBJ2-3; 9 positions agree with TRBD1. Losses at the gene ends were 6 bases for V and 5 bases for J; bases not matched to a gene: 6. The CDR3 consists of 14 residues. Germline CDR1 reads WSHSY; CDR2 reads SAAADI. CDR3 sequence: CASSRDRVGDTQYF. Here the CDR3 DNA reads TGCGCCAGCAGCCGGGACAGGGTTGGAGATACGCAGTATTTT.

The CDR3 region has the DNA TGTGCCAGCAGCGTAGGAAACGGGAACCAAGAGACCCAGTACTTC. Protein product: CASSVGNGNQETQYF. V usage is TRBV9 and J usage is TRBJ2-5; D possibly corresponds to TRBD2 (5 bases). The CDR3 runs to 15 residues. V was shortened by 0 bases and J by 0 bases, with 9 bases between the two germline ends. The germline CDR1 and CDR2 sequences are SGDLS and YYNGEE. Using reference TRBV9 and TRBJ2-5 for the parts outside the CDR3, the full variable domain is DSGVTQTPKHLITATGQRVTLRCSPRSGDLSVYWYQQSLDQGLQFLIQYYNGEERAKGNILERFSAQQFPDLHSELNLSSLELGDSALYFCASSVGNGNQETQYFGPGTRLLVL.

J is TRBJ2-7 and V is TRBV5-5, with 7 bases lining up with TRBD1. This CDR3 has 12 amino acids. Looked up from germline, CDR1 is SGHKS and CDR2 is YYEKEE (reference sequence). V shed 2 bases, J shed 7 bases, and the junction held 3 bases outside the gene matches. CDR3 in amino acids: CASSLTGAEQYF. The CDR3 nucleotides read TGTGCCAGCAGCTTAACAGGGGCTGAGCAGTACTTC.

J is TRBJ1-1 and V is TRBV25-1; 9 positions match TRBD1. The length of the CDR3 is 17 residues. Trimming cost V 1 base and J 2 bases; bases outside gene matches: 8. Germline CDR1 MGHDK, CDR2 SYGVNS. CDR3 coding DNA: TGTGCCAGCAGTGAATCTTTCGGACAGGGGCTCAACACTGAAGCTTTCTTT. As protein: CASSESFGQGLNTEAFF.

V usage is TRBV30 and J usage is TRBJ1-1, with D perhaps matching TRBD1 (5 bases). This CDR3 region has 14 residues. The germline gives CDR1 GTSNPN, CDR2 SVGIG (reference sequence). V lost 5 bases, J lost 3 bases, and 16 bases lay in between. CDR3 bases: TGTGCCTGGGGATGGGGCAGGGTGGACACTGAAGCTTTCTTT. The encoded protein is CAWGWGRVDTEAFF.

The chain is built from TRBV29-1 and TRBJ2-7; D remains ambiguous. The CDR3 is 15 amino acids. The V end was cut by 4 bases, the J end by 0 bases, with 16 bases between. Germline V gene sequence: CDR1 SQVTM, CDR2 ANQGSEA. The CDR3: CSVALIQSTSYEQYF. CDR3 nucleotides: TGCAGCGTTGCCCTGATACAGTCCACCTCCTACGAGCAGTACTTC.

This chain joins TRBV5-4 and TRBJ2-7; D is ambiguous. Trimming took 2 bases from V and 5 from J, leaving 8 bases between them. In germline, CDR1 is SGHNT, CDR2 YYREEE (reference sequence). This CDR3 region has 12 residues. Here the CDR3 reads CASSLWSDEQYF. CDR3 in DNA: TGTGCCAGCAGCTTATGGTCCGACGAGCAGTACTTC.

In DNA form, the CDR3 reads TGCGCCAGCAAAGGGGTAGAGACCCAGTACTTC. It encodes CASKGVETQYF. This rearrangement joins TRBV5-1 to TRBJ2-5, with D possibly being TRBD1 (5 bases). Trimming removed 6 bases from V and 4 bases from J, with 7 bases in between. The CDR3 consists of 11 residues. The germline V gene encodes CDR1 SGHRS and CDR2 YFSETQ.

The chain uses TRBV27 and TRBJ2-2; D may be TRBD2 (7 bases). Germline V gene sequence: CDR1 MNHEY, CDR2 SMNVEV (reference sequence). V was shortened by 0 bases and J by 4 bases, with 9 bases between the two germline ends. CDR3 length: 15 amino acids. The CDR3 loop reads CASSLSGGATGELFF. CDR3 sequence (DNA): TGTGCCAGCAGTTTATCAGGGGGGGCCACCGGGGAGCTGTTTTTT.

The genes are TRBV30 and TRBJ2-5; D gene uncertain. CDR1 and CDR2 from the germline V gene are GTSNPN and SVGIG (reference sequence). The CDR3 covers 13 residues. V was pared by 0 bases and J by 5 bases, with 10 bases between. The CDR3 protein is CAWSVLAHETQYF. In nucleotides, the CDR3 is TGTGCCTGGAGTGTACTCGCTCACGAGACCCAGTACTTC.

This chain joins TRBV14 and TRBJ2-5; 8 bases line up with TRBD2. Trimming removed 5 bases from V and 7 bases from J; junction bases left unmatched: 18. CDR3 length: 17 amino acids. Germline CDR1 and CDR2: SGHDN and FVKESK. CDR3 in DNA: TGTGCCAGCAGCAGCCGTGAAGGACTAGCACTGATCGGGACCCAGTACTTC. This codes for CASSSREGLALIGTQYF.